This T cell receptor (beta chain) was captured in a study of shared clonotypes between healthy human individuals. Study findings and constraints: Several donors showed sharing of approximately 5% of naive CD4 clonotypes. What naive subsets generally showed was a larger estimated richness than memory subsets showed. Generation of non-shared clonotypes was less probable than generation of clonotypes shared by all four donors.

As concerns this clone: The target antigen is unknown.

This table comes from immunoSEQ multiplex PCR, and its TCRdb copy is limited to in-frame clones, with some not included. The sample yields around 200,000 clones, about 66% seen once. This CDR3 comprises 15 residues. The germline V gene encodes CDR1 SNHLY and CDR2 FYNNEI. With 4 bases removed from V and 0 bases from J, the gap between germline ends came to 10 bases. The investigators split CD4+ cells into a CD45RA+ naive subset and a CD45RA-negative memory subset. The sequencing sample was made of memory CD4+ T cells sorted from blood. Subset indicated: CD45RA-negative fraction. The TCR originated in a man aged 25 to 40 in good health. This rearrangement joins TRBV2 to TRBJ1-5; a weak D match, TRBD1 (5 bases). For the CDR3, the DNA is TGTGCCAGCAGTGGGCAGGGATATAGCAATCAGCCCCAGCATTTT. The encoded protein is CASSGQGYSNQPQHF.